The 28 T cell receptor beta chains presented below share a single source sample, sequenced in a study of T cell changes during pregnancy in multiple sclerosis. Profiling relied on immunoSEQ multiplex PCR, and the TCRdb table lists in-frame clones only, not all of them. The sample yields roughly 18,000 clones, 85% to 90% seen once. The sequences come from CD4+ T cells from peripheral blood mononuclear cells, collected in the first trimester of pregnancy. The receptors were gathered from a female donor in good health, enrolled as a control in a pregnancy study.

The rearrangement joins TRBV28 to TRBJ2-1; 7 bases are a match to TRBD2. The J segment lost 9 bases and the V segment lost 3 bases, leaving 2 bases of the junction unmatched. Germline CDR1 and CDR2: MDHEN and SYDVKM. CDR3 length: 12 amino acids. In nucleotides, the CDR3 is TGTGCCAGCAGTTTGGGCGGGGGTGAGCAGTTCTTC. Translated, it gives CASSLGGGEQFF.

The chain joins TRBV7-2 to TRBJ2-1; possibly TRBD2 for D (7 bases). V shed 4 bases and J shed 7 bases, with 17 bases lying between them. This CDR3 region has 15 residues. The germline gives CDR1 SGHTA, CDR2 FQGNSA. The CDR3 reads CASSSPLRGGNEQFF. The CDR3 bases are TGTGCCAGCAGCTCCCCCTTGAGGGGGGGGAATGAGCAGTTCTTC. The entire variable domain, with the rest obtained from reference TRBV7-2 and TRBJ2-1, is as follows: GAGVSQSPSNKVTEKGKDVELRCDPISGHTALYWYRQSLGQGLEFLIYFQGNSAPDKSGLPSDRFSAERTGGSVSTLTIQRTQQEDSAVYLCASSSPLRGGNEQFFGPGTRLTVL.

This CDR3 reads CASSLVSDRGPGGYTF. CDR3 DNA sequence: TGTGCCAGCAGCTTAGTTTCGGACAGGGGCCCAGGCGGCTACACCTTC. The chain links TRBV11-2 to TRBJ1-2, with TRBD1 identical over 9 bases. The CDR3 runs to 16 residues. Germline V lookup: CDR1 SGHAT, CDR2 FQNNGV. V dropped 1 base and J dropped 8; count of bases not matched to a gene: 11.

The CDR3 coding sequence is TGTGCCACCAGCAGAGAGCGGCCAGGGGTTGCCGACGAGCAGTACTTC. Translated, it gives CATSRERPGVADEQYF. The chain combines TRBV15 with TRBJ2-7; a weak D match, TRBD1 (6 bases). Germline loops: CDR1 LNHNV, CDR2 YYDKDF (reference sequence). V shed 0 bases and J shed 5 bases, with 17 bases lying between them. This CDR3 comprises 16 residues.

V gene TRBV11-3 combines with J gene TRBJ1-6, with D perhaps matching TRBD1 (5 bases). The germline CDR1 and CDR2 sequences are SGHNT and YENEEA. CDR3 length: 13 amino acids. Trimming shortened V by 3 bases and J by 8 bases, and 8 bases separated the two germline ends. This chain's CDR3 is CASSLGGDSPLHF. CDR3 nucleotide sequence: TGTGCCAGCAGCTTGGGAGGGGATTCACCCCTCCACTTT. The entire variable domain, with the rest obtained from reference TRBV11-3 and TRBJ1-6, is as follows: EAGVVQSPRYKIIEKKQPVAFWCNPISGHNTLYWYLQNLGQGPELLIRYENEEAVDDSQLPKDRFSAERLKGVDSTLKIQPAELGDSAVYLCASSLGGDSPLHFGNGTRLTVT.

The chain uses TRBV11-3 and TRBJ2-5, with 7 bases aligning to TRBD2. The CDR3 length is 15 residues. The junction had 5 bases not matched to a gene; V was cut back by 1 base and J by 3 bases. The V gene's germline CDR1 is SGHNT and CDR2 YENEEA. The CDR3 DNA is TGTGCCAGCAGCTTAGGGTCTAGCGGAAAAGAGACCCAGTACTTC. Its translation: CASSLGSSGKETQYF. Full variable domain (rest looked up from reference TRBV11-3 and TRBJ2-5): EAGVVQSPRYKIIEKKQPVAFWCNPISGHNTLYWYLQNLGQGPELLIRYENEEAVDDSQLPKDRFSAERLKGVDSTLKIQPAELGDSAVYLCASSLGSSGKETQYFGPGTRLLVL.

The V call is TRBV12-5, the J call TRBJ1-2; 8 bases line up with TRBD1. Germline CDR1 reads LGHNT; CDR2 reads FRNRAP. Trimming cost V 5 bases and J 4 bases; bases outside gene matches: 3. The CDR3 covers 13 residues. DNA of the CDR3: TGTGCTAGTGGTCAGGGGGCGAGCTATGGCTACACCTTC. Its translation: CASGQGASYGYTF.

The CDR3 sequence: CATSSLPGAGRTYNEQFF. For the CDR3, the DNA is TGTGCCACCAGCAGTCTTCCTGGGGCAGGGAGGACCTACAATGAGCAGTTCTTC. This chain links TRBV15 with TRBJ2-1, with a weak D call TRBD2 (6 bases). Germline CDR1 and CDR2: LNHNV and YYDKDF (reference sequence). CDR3 length: 18 amino acids. V lost 3 bases and J 2 bases, leaving 20 bases between the germline ends.

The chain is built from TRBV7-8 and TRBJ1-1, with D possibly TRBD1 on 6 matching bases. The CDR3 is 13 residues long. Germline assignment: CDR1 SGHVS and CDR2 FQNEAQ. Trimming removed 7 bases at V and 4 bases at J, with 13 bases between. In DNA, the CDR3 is TGTGCCAGCACGGGGGGCTCGTTCACTGAAGCTTTCTTT. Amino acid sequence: CASTGGSFTEAFF.

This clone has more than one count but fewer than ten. The CDR3 sequence is CAWRRGNTEAFF. The CDR3 nucleotides read TGTGCCTGGCGGAGAGGGAACACTGAAGCTTTCTTT. The rearrangement links TRBV30 to TRBJ1-1, with unresolved D. V lost 5 bases, J lost 1 base, and 8 bases lay in between. This CDR3 contains 12 residues. Germline V gene sequence: CDR1 GTSNPN, CDR2 SVGIG (reference sequence).

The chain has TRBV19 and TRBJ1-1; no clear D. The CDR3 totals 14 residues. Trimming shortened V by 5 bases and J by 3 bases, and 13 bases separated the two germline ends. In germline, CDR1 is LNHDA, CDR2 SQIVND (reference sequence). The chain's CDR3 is CASSAGWVDTEAFF. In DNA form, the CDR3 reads TGTGCCAGTAGTGCGGGTTGGGTGGACACTGAAGCTTTCTTT.

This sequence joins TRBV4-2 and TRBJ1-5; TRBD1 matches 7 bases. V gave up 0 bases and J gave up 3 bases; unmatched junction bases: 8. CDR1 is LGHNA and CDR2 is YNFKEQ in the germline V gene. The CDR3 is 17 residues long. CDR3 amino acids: CASSQDLVGQNNQPQHF. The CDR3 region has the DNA TGTGCCAGCAGCCAAGATCTGGTGGGACAGAACAATCAGCCCCAGCATTTT.

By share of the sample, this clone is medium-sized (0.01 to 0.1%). DNA for the CDR3: TGTGCCAGCAGTTTTTCCTCAGTGAACACTGAAGCTTTCTTT. Translated, it gives CASSFSSVNTEAFF. V is TRBV27 and J is TRBJ1-1; no definite D call. V lost 3 bases and J lost 0, with 8 bases in between. CDR3 length: 14 residues. From germline, CDR1 is MNHEY and CDR2 SMNVEV (reference sequence).

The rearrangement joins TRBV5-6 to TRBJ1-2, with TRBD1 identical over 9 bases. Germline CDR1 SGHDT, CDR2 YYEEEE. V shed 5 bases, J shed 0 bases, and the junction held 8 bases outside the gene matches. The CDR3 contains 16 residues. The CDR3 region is CASSLDRGKPNYGYTF. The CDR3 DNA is TGTGCCAGCAGTCTGGACAGGGGAAAACCTAACTATGGCTACACCTTC.

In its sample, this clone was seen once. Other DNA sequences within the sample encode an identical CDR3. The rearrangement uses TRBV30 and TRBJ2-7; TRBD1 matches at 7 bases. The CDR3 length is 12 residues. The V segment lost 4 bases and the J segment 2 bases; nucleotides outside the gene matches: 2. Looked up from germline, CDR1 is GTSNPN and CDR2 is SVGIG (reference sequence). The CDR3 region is CAWKQGTYEQYF. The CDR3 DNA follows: TGTGCCTGGAAACAGGGGACCTACGAGCAGTACTTC.

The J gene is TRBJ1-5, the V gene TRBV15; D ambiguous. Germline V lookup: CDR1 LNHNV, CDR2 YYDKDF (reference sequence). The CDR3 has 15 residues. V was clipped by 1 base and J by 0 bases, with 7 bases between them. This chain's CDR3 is CATSRVAGSNQPQHF. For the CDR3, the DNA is TGTGCCACCAGCAGAGTTGCAGGTAGCAATCAGCCCCAGCATTTT.

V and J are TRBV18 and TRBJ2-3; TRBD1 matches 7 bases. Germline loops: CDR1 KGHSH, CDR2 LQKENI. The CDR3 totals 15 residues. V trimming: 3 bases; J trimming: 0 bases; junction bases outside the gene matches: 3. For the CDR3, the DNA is TGTGCCAGCTCACCCGGGACAGCAAGCACAGATACGCAGTATTTT. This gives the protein CASSPGTASTDTQYF.

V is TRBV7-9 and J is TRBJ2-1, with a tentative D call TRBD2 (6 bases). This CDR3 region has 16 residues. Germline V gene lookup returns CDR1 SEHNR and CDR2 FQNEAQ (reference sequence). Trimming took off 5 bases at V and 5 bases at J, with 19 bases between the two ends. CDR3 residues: CASSPGDGRSNNEQFF. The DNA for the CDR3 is TGTGCCAGCAGCCCGGGAGATGGGAGAAGTAACAATGAGCAGTTCTTC. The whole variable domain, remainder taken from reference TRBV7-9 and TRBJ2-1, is DTGVSQNPRHKITKRGQNVTFRCDPISEHNRLYWYRQTLGQGPEFLTYFQNEAQLEKSRLLSDRFSAERPKGSFSTLEIQRTEQGDSAMYLCASSPGDGRSNNEQFFGPGTRLTVL.

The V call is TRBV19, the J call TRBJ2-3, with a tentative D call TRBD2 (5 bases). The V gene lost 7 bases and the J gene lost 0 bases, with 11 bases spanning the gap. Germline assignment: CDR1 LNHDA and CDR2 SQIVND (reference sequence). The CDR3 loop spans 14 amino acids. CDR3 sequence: CASKDSSSTDTQYF. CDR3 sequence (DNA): TGTGCCAGTAAGGACTCGTCTAGCACAGATACGCAGTATTTT.

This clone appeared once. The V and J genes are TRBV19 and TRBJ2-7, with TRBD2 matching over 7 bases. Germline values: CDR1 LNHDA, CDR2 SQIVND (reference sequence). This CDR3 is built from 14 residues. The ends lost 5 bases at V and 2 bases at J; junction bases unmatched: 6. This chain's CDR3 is CASSPGGRTYEQYF. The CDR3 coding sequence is TGTGCCAGTAGTCCAGGCGGGAGAACCTACGAGCAGTACTTC.

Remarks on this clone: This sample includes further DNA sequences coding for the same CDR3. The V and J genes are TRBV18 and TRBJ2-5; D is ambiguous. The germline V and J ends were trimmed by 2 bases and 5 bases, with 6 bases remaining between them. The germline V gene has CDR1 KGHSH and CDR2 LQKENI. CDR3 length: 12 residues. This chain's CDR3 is CASSPRRETQYF. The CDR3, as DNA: TGTGCCAGCTCACCAAGGCGGGAGACCCAGTACTTC.

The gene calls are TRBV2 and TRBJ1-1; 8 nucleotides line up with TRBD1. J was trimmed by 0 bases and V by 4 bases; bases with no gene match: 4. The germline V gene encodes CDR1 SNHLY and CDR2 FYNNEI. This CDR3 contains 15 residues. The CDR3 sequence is CASSGQGTLNTEAFF. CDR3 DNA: TGTGCCAGCAGTGGACAGGGGACTCTGAACACTGAAGCTTTCTTT. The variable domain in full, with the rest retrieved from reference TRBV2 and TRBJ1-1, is EPEVTQTPSHQVTQMGQEVILRCVPISNHLYFYWYRQILGQKVEFLVSFYNNEISEKSEIFDDQFSVERPDGSNFTLKIRSTKLEDSAMYFCASSGQGTLNTEAFFGQGTRLTVV.

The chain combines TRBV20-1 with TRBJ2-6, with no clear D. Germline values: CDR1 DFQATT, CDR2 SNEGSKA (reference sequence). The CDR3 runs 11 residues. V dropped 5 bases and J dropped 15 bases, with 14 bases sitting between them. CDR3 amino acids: CSAPAVDRLTF. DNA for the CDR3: TGCAGTGCTCCCGCGGTGGATCGCCTGACTTTC.

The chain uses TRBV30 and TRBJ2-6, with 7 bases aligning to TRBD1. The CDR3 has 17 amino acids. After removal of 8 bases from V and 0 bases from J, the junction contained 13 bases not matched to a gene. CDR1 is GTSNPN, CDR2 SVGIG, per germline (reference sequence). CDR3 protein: CALDWQGVSSGANVLTF. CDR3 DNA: TGTGCCCTGGACTGGCAGGGGGTATCCTCTGGGGCCAACGTCCTGACTTTC. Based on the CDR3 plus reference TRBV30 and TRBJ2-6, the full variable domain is SQTIHQWPATLVQPVGSPLSLECTVEGTSNPNLYWYRQAAGRGLQLLFYSVGIGQISSEVPQNLSASRPQDRQFILSSKKLLLSDSGFYLCALDWQGVSSGANVLTFGAGSRLTVL.

The CDR3 region is CAWSLLAGVTGELFF. CDR3 nucleotides: TGTGCCTGGAGCCTCCTAGCGGGAGTCACCGGGGAGCTGTTTTTT. The chain is built from TRBV30 and TRBJ2-2; TRBD2 matches 10 bases. This CDR3 has 15 residues. J lost 4 bases, V lost 3 bases, and 5 bases had no gene match. CDR1 is GTSNPN and CDR2 is SVGIG in the germline V gene (reference sequence).

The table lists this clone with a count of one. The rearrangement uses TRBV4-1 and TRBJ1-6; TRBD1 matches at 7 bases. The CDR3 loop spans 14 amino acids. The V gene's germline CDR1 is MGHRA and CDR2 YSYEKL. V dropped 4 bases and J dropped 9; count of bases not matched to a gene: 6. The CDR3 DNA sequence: TGCGCCAGCAGCCCACCAGGGGGGATTTCACCCCTCCACTTT. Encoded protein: CASSPPGGISPLHF.

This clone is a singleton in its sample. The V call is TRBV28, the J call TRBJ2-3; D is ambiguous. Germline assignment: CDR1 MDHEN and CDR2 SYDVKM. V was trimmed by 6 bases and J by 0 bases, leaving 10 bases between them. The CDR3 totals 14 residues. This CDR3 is CASSPDTSTDTQYF. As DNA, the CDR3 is TGTGCCAGCAGCCCCGATACTAGCACAGATACGCAGTATTTT.

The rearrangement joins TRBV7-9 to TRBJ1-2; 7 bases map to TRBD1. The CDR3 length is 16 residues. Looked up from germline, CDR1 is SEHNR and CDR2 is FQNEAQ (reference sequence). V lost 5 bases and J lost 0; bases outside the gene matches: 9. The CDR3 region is CASSADYGTANYGYTF. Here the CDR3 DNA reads TGTGCCAGCAGCGCCGATTATGGGACAGCTAACTATGGCTACACCTTC.